What follows describes a single T cell receptor (beta chain). Its specificity is not known. It was with unique molecular identifiers that the TCRbeta library was prepared. TCRdb reprocessed the PCR reads via MiXCR and lists one record per CDR3 protein. The sample includes 450,000 to 550,000 distinct CDR3 sequences, more than 9.5% seen only once; the top ten take around 15%. The sample originates from a study of T-cell reconstitution after alpha-beta-depleted transplantation in children. Study-wide results and caveats: Roughly two months post-transplant, alpha-beta T cells reportedly originated from several hundred graft clones that had expanded. Most T-cell counts and diversity one year after the transplant came from T cells that were newly produced. For some patients, TCRbeta diversity was high at day 60 because of recipient T cells and thymic progenitors that survived.

The V end was cut by 3 bases, the J end by 7 bases, with 22 bases between. Germline CDR1 reads KGHSH; CDR2 reads LQKENI. This CDR3 has 17 amino acids. The sample consisted of PBMCs, mostly from graft donor cells, taken 180 days after TCRalphabeta/CD19-depleted stem cell transplant. The rearrangement links TRBV18 to TRBJ2-1; TRBD2 might be the D (5 bases). The sequence was collected from a female patient between 2 and 15 years old who had a stem cell transplant for aplastic anemia, so the T cells may come from the graft donor. CDR3 sequence: CASSPFRLAPDGNEQFF. The CDR3 region has the DNA TGTGCCAGCTCACCTTTTCGTTTAGCGCCCGACGGGAATGAGCAGTTCTTC.